The present T cell receptor (beta chain) was sequenced within a study of blood T cell repertoires in COVID-19. For the study at large: The United States, Italy and Spain were the sources of the acute and convalescent COVID-19 samples. In each case, the material was cDNA or gDNA derived from T cells, B-cell-depleted T cells, or PBMCs.

In the source study's methods: Nucleated cell counts were estimated from reference gene primer amplification. Generated by immunoSEQ multiplex PCR, the TCRdb table keeps only in-frame clones and is missing some. V and J calls and clone size are as listed in that table; D and trimming were resolved from the DNA. In the table there are about 180,000 clones, roughly 78% of which are singletons. This CDR3 is 17 amino acids long. V gave up 0 bases and J gave up 2 bases, with 17 bases separating them. Germline-derived CDR1 and CDR2 are SGHTA and FQGNSA. The V gene is TRBV7-2, the J gene TRBJ2-7, with D unclear. This clonotype was sampled from a man between 65 and 80 years old with active or convalescent COVID-19. Sequenced: peripheral blood. The CDR3, as DNA: TGTGCCAGCAGCTTAGCTGAGTATCGCGGCAGTACCTACGAGCAGTACTTC. It specifies CASSLAEYRGSTYEQYF. The whole variable domain, remainder taken from reference TRBV7-2 and TRBJ2-7, is GAGVSQSPSNKVTEKGKDVELRCDPISGHTALYWYRQSLGQGLEFLIYFQGNSAPDKSGLPSDRFSAERTGGSVSTLTIQRTQQEDSAVYLCASSLAEYRGSTYEQYFGPGTRLTVT.